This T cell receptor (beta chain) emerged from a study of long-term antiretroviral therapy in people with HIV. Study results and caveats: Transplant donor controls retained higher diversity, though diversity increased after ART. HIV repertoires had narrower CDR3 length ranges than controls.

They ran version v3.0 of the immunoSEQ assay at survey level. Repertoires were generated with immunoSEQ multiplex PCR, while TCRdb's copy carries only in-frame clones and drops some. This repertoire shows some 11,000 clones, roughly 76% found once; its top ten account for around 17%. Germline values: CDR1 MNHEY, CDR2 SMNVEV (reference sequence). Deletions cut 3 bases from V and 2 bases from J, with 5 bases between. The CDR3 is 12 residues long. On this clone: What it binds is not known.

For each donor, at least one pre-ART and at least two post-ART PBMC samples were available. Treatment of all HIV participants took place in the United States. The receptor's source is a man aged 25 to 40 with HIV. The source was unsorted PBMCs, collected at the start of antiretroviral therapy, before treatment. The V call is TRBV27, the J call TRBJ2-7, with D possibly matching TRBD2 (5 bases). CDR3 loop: CASSFGTYEQYF. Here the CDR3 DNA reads TGTGCCAGCAGTTTCGGGACCTACGAGCAGTACTTC.